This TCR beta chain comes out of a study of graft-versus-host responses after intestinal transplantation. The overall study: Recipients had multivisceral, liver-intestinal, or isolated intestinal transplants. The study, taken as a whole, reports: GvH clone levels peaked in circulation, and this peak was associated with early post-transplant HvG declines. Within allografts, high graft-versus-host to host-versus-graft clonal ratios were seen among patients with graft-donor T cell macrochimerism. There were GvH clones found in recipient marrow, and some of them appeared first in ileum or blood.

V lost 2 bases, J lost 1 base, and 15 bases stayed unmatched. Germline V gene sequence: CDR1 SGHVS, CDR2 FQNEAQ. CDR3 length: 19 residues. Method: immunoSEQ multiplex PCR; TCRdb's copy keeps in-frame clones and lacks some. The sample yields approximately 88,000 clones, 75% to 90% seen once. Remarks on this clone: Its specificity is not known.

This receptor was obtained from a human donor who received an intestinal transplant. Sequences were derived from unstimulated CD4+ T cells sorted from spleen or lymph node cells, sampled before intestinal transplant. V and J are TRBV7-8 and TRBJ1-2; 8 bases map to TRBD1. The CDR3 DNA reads TGTGCCAGCAGCTTACCGAGCGCGGTGGTGACAGGGGTTAACTATGGCTACACCTTC. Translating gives CASSLPSAVVTGVNYGYTF.